This T cell receptor (beta chain) was identified in a study of CD8 T cells in Susac syndrome. CD8+ and CD4+ T cells taken from blood had their TCR beta sequenced. Isolation of CD8+ and CD4+ T cells was performed negatively, whereas enrichment of TEMRA cells was done by FACS. V was pared by 5 bases and J by 4 bases, with 17 bases of the junction left unmatched. The CDR3 is 18 residues long. The germline CDR1 and CDR2 sequences are SGHAT and FQNNGV. RNA in amounts of about 0.45 to 1 ug was reverse transcribed with random hexamers. Amplification of the TCR beta CDR3 was carried out by immunoSEQ multiplex PCR, which spanned a total of 54 Vbeta and 13 Jbeta segments. In TCRdb, the immunoSEQ multiplex PCR reads were re-called with MiXCR into one record per CDR3 protein. The sample gives 130,000 or so distinct CDR3 sequences, over 80% of which show up once; 0.45% to 0.65% is in the top ten.

Material for sequencing was CD8+ T cells from PBMCs. This rearrangement joins TRBV11-2 to TRBJ2-1; 7 nucleotides match TRBD1. This sequence was found in a human donor with multiple sclerosis. The CDR3 loop reads CASSREPSWGQSYNEQFF. For the CDR3, the DNA is TGTGCCAGCAGCAGAGAACCCTCGTGGGGACAGAGTTACAATGAGCAGTTCTTC.